Shown below are 28 T cell receptor beta chains from a single sample sequenced in a study of blood T cell repertoires in COVID-19. This table comes from immunoSEQ multiplex PCR, and its TCRdb copy is limited to in-frame clones, with some not included. Here the sample spans about 210,000 clones, 86% being singletons. The sample was PBMCs or T cells enriched from blood (not recorded which). These receptors originate from a man between 40 and 49 years old with acute COVID-19.

This sequence joins TRBV5-6 and TRBJ1-6; D perhaps matches TRBD1 (5 bases). Trimming left V 0 bases short and J 10 bases short, with 8 bases between. Germline V gene lookup returns CDR1 SGHDT and CDR2 YYEEEE. The CDR3 spans 13 residues. The CDR3 DNA reads as TGTGCCAGCAGCTTGGGTCCAGGGTCACCCCTCCACTTT. Its protein is CASSLGPGSPLHF. The complete variable domain, with remaining parts taken from reference TRBV5-6 and TRBJ1-6, reads DAGVTQSPTHLIKTRGQQVTLRCSPKSGHDTVSWYQQALGQGPQFIFQYYEEEERQRGNFPDRFSGHQFPNYSSELNVNALLLGDSALYLCASSLGPGSPLHFGNGTRLTVT.

V and J are TRBV19 and TRBJ1-5; D not resolved. V dropped 3 bases and J dropped 2 bases, with 14 bases sitting between them. The CDR3 spans 16 residues. Germline-derived CDR1 and CDR2 are LNHDA and SQIVND (reference sequence). CDR3 nucleotides: TGTGCCAGTAGTATGGGAGGGTCCAACGGCAATCAGCCCCAGCATTTT. Amino acids: CASSMGGSNGNQPQHF.

The V gene is TRBV6-2 or TRBV6-3, the J gene TRBJ2-7; D uncertain. There are 12 residues in the CDR3. Between the trimmed V and J ends, which lost 4 bases and 4 bases, there was a span of 8 bases. Germline CDR1 reads MNHEY; CDR2 reads SVGEGT. The CDR3 coding sequence is TGTGCCAGCAGTTCTCTCCGTTACGAGCAGTACTTC. Protein product: CASSSLRYEQYF.

J is TRBJ2-5 and V is TRBV28; the match to TRBD1 covers 8 bases. Germline V gene lookup returns CDR1 MDHEN and CDR2 SYDVKM. Germline trimming cut 1 base from V and 10 bases from J; bases unmatched to any gene: 2. The CDR3 length is 12 residues. The CDR3 loop is CASSLFDRGQYF. In DNA, the CDR3 is TGTGCCAGCAGTTTATTTGACAGGGGCCAGTACTTC.

V and J are TRBV5-1 and TRBJ1-2, with 9 bases fitting TRBD1. CDR3 size: 14 residues. The V gene end was trimmed by 4 bases and the J gene end by 3 bases; junction bases not matched to a gene: 4. The germline V gene encodes CDR1 SGHRS and CDR2 YFSETQ. As DNA, the CDR3 is TGCGCCAGCAGCCTACAGGGGGCATACTATGGCTACACCTTC. Its translation is CASSLQGAYYGYTF.

V and J are TRBV28 and TRBJ1-2; no clear D gene. V was clipped by 3 bases and J by 4 bases, with 12 bases between them. The CDR3 loop spans 14 amino acids. The V gene's germline CDR1 is MDHEN and CDR2 SYDVKM. CDR3 sequence reads: CASSFQRMVYGYTF. The CDR3 DNA sequence: TGTGCCAGCAGTTTTCAGCGTATGGTCTATGGCTACACCTTC.

This chain connects TRBV28 to TRBJ1-6; maybe TRBD1 (5 bases). Trimming removed 8 bases from V and 9 bases from J, with 17 bases in between. The germline V gene has CDR1 MDHEN and CDR2 SYDVKM. This CDR3 contains 14 residues. CDR3 coding DNA: TGTGCCAGCTCCCAAGGAGGGGTAGTTTCACCCCTCCACTTT. It codes for CASSQGGVVSPLHF.

The chain has TRBV6-1 and TRBJ2-5; tentatively, D is TRBD2 (5 bases). This CDR3 has 15 residues. Per germline, CDR1 MNHNS and CDR2 SASEGT. The V end was cut by 3 bases, the J end by 5 bases, with 16 bases between. The CDR3 region has the DNA TGTGCCAGCAGTGAGTCGACTACCCGGCGGGAGACCCAGTACTTC. Residues: CASSESTTRRETQYF.

The chain links TRBV5-6 to TRBJ1-1, with a tentative D call TRBD1 (5 bases). This CDR3 comprises 12 residues. Germline-derived CDR1 and CDR2 are SGHDT and YYEEEE. Trimming removed 2 bases at V and 3 bases at J, with 5 bases between. CDR3 amino acids: CASSLGDTEAFF. The CDR3 nucleotides are TGTGCCAGCAGCTTAGGGGACACTGAAGCTTTCTTT.

A single count supports this clone. The chain uses TRBV6-2 or TRBV6-3 and TRBJ2-3; TRBD2 matches at 7 bases. After removal of 1 base from V and 8 bases from J, the junction contained 9 bases not matched to a gene. The CDR3 runs 15 residues. Germline CDR1 MNHEY, CDR2 SVGEGT. CDR3 sequence (DNA): TGTGCCAGCAGTTACTACAGCGGGGCCCGGGTTACGCAGTATTTT. Protein: CASSYYSGARVTQYF.

The chain links TRBV5-6 to TRBJ1-2; TRBD1 agrees at 7 bases. The V segment lost 4 bases and the J segment 9 bases; nucleotides outside the gene matches: 9. This CDR3 has 13 amino acids. CDR1 and CDR2 (germline): SGHDT, YYEEEE. The CDR3 region has the DNA TGTGCCAGCAGCACACTACAGGGGCGGCGCTACACCTTC. It specifies CASSTLQGRRYTF.

This rearrangement joins TRBV7-8 to TRBJ1-2, with TRBD1 as a possible D gene (6 bases). The V and J ends lost 0 bases and 7 bases respectively, with 15 bases between them. CDR3 length equals 15 residues. Germline-derived CDR1 and CDR2 are SGHVS and FQNEAQ. In nucleotides, the CDR3 is TGTGCCAGCAGCTTAGCGCAGGACAGCCCGGGTGGCTACACCTTC. Its protein product is CASSLAQDSPGGYTF.

The chain employs TRBV15 and TRBJ1-2; no reliable D call. From germline, CDR1 is LNHNV and CDR2 YYDKDF (reference sequence). The CDR3 covers 16 residues. V shed 3 bases and J shed 3 bases, with 17 bases lying between them. The CDR3 DNA sequence: TGTGCCACCAGCAGTCGGCCGCCGAGGGTCGACTATGGCTACACCTTC. Protein product: CATSSRPPRVDYGYTF. Full variable domain (missing parts from reference TRBV15 and TRBJ1-2): DAMVIQNPRYQVTQFGKPVTLSCSQTLNHNVMYWYQQKSSQAPKLLFHYYDKDFNNEADTPDNFQSRRPNTSFCFLDIRSPGLGDTAMYLCATSSRPPRVDYGYTFGSGTRLTVV.

The chain couples TRBV7-9 to TRBJ2-3; D is undetermined. V shed 0 bases and J shed 0 bases, with 4 bases lying between them. The CDR3 loop spans 14 amino acids. Germline CDR1 is SEHNR and CDR2 is FQNEAQ (reference sequence). DNA for the CDR3: TGTGCCAGCAGCTTAGCTTCTAGCACAGATACGCAGTATTTT. Its translation: CASSLASSTDTQYF.

This sequence joins TRBV7-2 and TRBJ1-1; D not certain. Germline loops: CDR1 SGHTA, CDR2 FQGNSA. The CDR3 totals 14 residues. V was cut by 8 bases and J by 2 bases, with 15 bases left in between. In DNA, the CDR3 is TGTGCCAGCCGGGAAGGAGCACTAAACACTGAAGCTTTCTTT. Translated, it gives CASREGALNTEAFF.

This clone was recorded only once. V is TRBV6-4 and J is TRBJ1-1; D uncertain. Germline V lookup: CDR1 MRHNA, CDR2 SNTAGT. Between the trimmed V and J ends, which lost 0 bases and 4 bases, there was a span of 9 bases. The CDR3 length is 14 residues. The CDR3 nucleotides read TGTGCCAGCAGTGACTCTGGGGAGTGCACTGAAGCTTTCTTT. The encoded protein is CASSDSGECTEAFF.

The chain recombines TRBV5-1 with TRBJ2-1; no reliable D call. Germline V CDR1 and CDR2: SGHRS, YFSETQ. The V end lost 4 bases, the J end lost 0 bases, and 11 bases lay between the germline ends. This CDR3 contains 15 residues. The DNA of the CDR3 is TGCGCCAGCAGCATAGACACGAGCTCCTACAATGAGCAGTTCTTC. Its translation: CASSIDTSSYNEQFF.

J is TRBJ2-1 and V is TRBV19; 9 nucleotides line up with TRBD2. J gave up 6 bases and V 0 bases, and 6 bases lay outside the gene matches. The CDR3 has 16 amino acids. Germline V lookup: CDR1 LNHDA, CDR2 SQIVND (reference sequence). The CDR3 spells CASSIDPGTSLNEQFF. The CDR3 nucleotides read TGTGCCAGTAGTATAGATCCCGGGACTAGCCTCAATGAGCAGTTCTTC. Using reference TRBV19 and TRBJ2-1 for the parts outside the CDR3, the full variable domain is DGGITQSPKYLFRKEGQNVTLSCEQNLNHDAMYWYRQDPGQGLRLIYYSQIVNDFQKGDIAEGYSVSREKKESFPLTVTSAQKNPTAFYLCASSIDPGTSLNEQFFGPGTRLTVL.

The gene calls are TRBV4-1 and TRBJ1-3; 8 nucleotides align to TRBD1. Germline CDR1 reads MGHRA; CDR2 reads YSYEKL. V was pared by 4 bases and J by 1 base, with 9 bases of the junction left unmatched. CDR3 length: 17 residues. CDR3 coding DNA: TGCGCCAGCAGCCGCTCTGTTACAGGGGGGTCTGGAAACACCATATATTTT. Its protein product is CASSRSVTGGSGNTIYF.

V gene TRBV27 combines with J gene TRBJ1-1, with D perhaps matching TRBD1 (6 bases). Germline V gene data show CDR1 as MNHEY and CDR2 as SMNVEV (reference sequence). The CDR3 runs to 13 residues. Trimming cost V 6 bases and J 3 bases, with 11 bases left between them. CDR3 residues: CASSWSGDTEAFF. The CDR3 coding sequence is TGTGCCAGCAGCTGGTCAGGGGACACTGAAGCTTTCTTT.

J is TRBJ2-1 and V is TRBV2; D gene uncertain. V gave up 3 bases and J gave up 6 bases, with 3 bases separating them. Looked up from germline, CDR1 is SNHLY and CDR2 is FYNNEI. The CDR3 is 11 amino acids. The DNA of the CDR3 is TGTGCCAGCAGTGACCGCAATGAGCAGTTCTTC. Amino acids: CASSDRNEQFF.

The rearrangement uses TRBV5-4 and TRBJ1-4, with 9 bases identical to TRBD1. The CDR3 covers 15 residues. Germline V gives CDR1 SGHNT, CDR2 YYREEE (reference sequence). Trimming removed 4 bases from V and 7 bases from J; junction bases left unmatched: 8. The CDR3 reads CASSARQGEGEKLFF. CDR3 DNA: TGTGCCAGCAGCGCCAGACAGGGGGAGGGTGAAAAACTGTTTTTT.

This chain uses TRBV28 with TRBJ1-4; 7 positions match TRBD1. The CDR3 sequence is 14 residues long. V lost 9 bases, J lost 3 bases, and 7 bases stayed unmatched. CDR1 is MDHEN, CDR2 SYDVKM, per germline. Here the CDR3 reads CASRTGTANEKLFF. The CDR3 DNA sequence: TGTGCCAGTAGAACCGGGACAGCTAATGAAAAACTGTTTTTT. The full variable domain, rest sourced from reference TRBV28 and TRBJ1-4, is DVKVTQSSRYLVKRTGEKVFLECVQDMDHENMFWYRQDPGLGLRLIYFSYDVKMKEKGDIPEGYSVSREKKERFSLILESASTNQTSMYLCASRTGTANEKLFFGSGTQLSVL.

The chain is built from TRBV28 and TRBJ2-7; D is possibly TRBD2 (5 bases). The V end was cut by 3 bases, the J end by 7 bases, with 13 bases between. CDR3 length: 13 amino acids. Germline assignment: CDR1 MDHEN and CDR2 SYDVKM. CDR3: CASSFGKVGEQYF. Here the CDR3 DNA reads TGTGCCAGCAGTTTCGGGAAAGTGGGGGAGCAGTACTTC. Using reference TRBV28 and TRBJ2-7 for the parts outside the CDR3, the full variable domain is DVKVTQSSRYLVKRTGEKVFLECVQDMDHENMFWYRQDPGLGLRLIYFSYDVKMKEKGDIPEGYSVSREKKERFSLILESASTNQTSMYLCASSFGKVGEQYFGPGTRLTVT.

The rearrangement links TRBV7-2 to TRBJ1-2; D unclear. Germline CDR1 reads SGHTA; CDR2 reads FQGNSA. V was cut by 5 bases and J by 8 bases, with 9 bases left in between. CDR3 length equals 11 residues. The CDR3 loop is CASSLPPGYTF. CDR3 in DNA: TGTGCCAGCAGCCTACCGCCCGGCTACACCTTC.

V gene TRBV30 combines with J gene TRBJ2-1; 9 nucleotides agree with TRBD2. CDR3 size: 12 residues. Germline V lookup: CDR1 GTSNPN, CDR2 SVGIG (reference sequence). J gave up 8 bases and V 3 bases, and 2 bases lay outside the gene matches. The CDR3 region has the DNA TGTGCCTGGAGGATAGCGGGAGATGAGCAGTTCTTC. Translation gives CAWRIAGDEQFF.

This chain uses TRBV5-1 with TRBJ2-1; 10 nucleotides align to TRBD1. V lost 5 bases to trimming and J lost 6 bases; unmatched junction nucleotides: 11. This CDR3 contains 16 residues. The germline V gene encodes CDR1 SGHRS and CDR2 YFSETQ. CDR3 in DNA: TGCGCCAGCAGGTTCTCCGGGACAGGGGCAGTCAATGAGCAGTTCTTC. It specifies CASRFSGTGAVNEQFF.

The genes are TRBV27 and TRBJ2-7, with 10 bases lining up with TRBD1. The germline V gene has CDR1 MNHEY and CDR2 SMNVEV (reference sequence). The CDR3 totals 15 residues. Germline trimming cut 4 bases from V and 4 bases from J; bases unmatched to any gene: 7. CDR3 DNA sequence: TGTGCCAGCAGTTCCCCCCGGACAGGGGGTTACGAGCAGTACTTC. Protein product: CASSSPRTGGYEQYF.